The 30 T cell receptor beta chains listed next were all sequenced from one sample in a study of blood T cells in healthy people across ages. Together with a sample-barcoded 5' primer, a J-beta primer mix was included in a second PCR lasting about 7 to 11 cycles. Each CDR3 protein gets one entry after TCRdb re-called the 5' RACE reads with MiXCR. The sample has more than 550,000 distinct CDR3 sequences, about 24% seen once. Sequencing used blood. The origin of the receptors is a man between 65 and 85 years old in good health.

This clonotype was detected a few times. This chain joins TRBV15 and TRBJ2-7, with D possibly TRBD1 on 6 matching bases. The better agreement between TRBJ2-1 and the DNA end casts doubt on the J call. The CDR3 is made up of 15 amino acids. Germline V gives CDR1 LNHNV, CDR2 YYDKDF (reference sequence). CDR3 amino acids: CATSRGQAGRNEQFF. CDR3 bases: TGTGCCACCAGCAGAGGACAGGCAGGTAGAAATGAGCAGTTCTTC.

In regard to this clonotype: A much larger clone lies a single base off, so this may be a read error. This chain uses TRBV7-3 with TRBJ2-3; a possible D gene is TRBD2 (5 bases). CDR1 and CDR2 (germline): SGHTA, FQGTGA. The CDR3 has 15 residues. V lost 2 bases and J 1 base, leaving 10 bases between the germline ends. The CDR3, as DNA: TGTGCCAGCAGCTTAGCGGGTCAGTGCACAGATACGCAGTATTTT. This translates into CASSLAGQCTDTQYF.

This clonotype appeared a few times. The chain employs TRBV5-1 and TRBJ2-2; D unclear. V was shortened by 0 bases and J by 9 bases, with 9 bases between the two germline ends. The CDR3 loop spans 13 amino acids. Germline CDR1 SGHRS, CDR2 YFSETQ. The CDR3, as DNA: TGCGCCAGCAGCTTGGAATCAATCCGGGAGCTGTTTTTT. Amino acids: CASSLESIRELFF.

J is TRBJ2-7 and V is TRBV24-1, with a possible D match to TRBD1 (6 bases). CDR3 length: 13 amino acids. V lost 12 bases, J lost 0 bases, and 14 bases lay in between. Germline V gene sequence: CDR1 KGHDR, CDR2 SFDVKD. In nucleotides, the CDR3 is TGTGCCGCCCGACAGGCCGCCTCCTACGAGCAGTACTTC. It translates to CAARQAASYEQYF.

The chain joins TRBV4-3 to TRBJ2-1; D uncertain. CDR1 and CDR2 (germline): LGHNA, YSLEER. CDR3 length equals 14 residues. The V and J ends lost 1 base and 4 bases respectively, with 8 bases between them. The CDR3 region is CASSQVAKYNEQFF. The CDR3 DNA reads TGCGCCAGCAGCCAAGTAGCTAAGTACAATGAGCAGTTCTTC.

J is TRBJ2-4 and V is TRBV12-3 or TRBV12-4; D may be TRBD1 (6 bases). V lost 10 bases, J lost 0 bases, and 19 bases lay in between. This CDR3 contains 16 residues. The chain's CDR3 is CATAPWGTLAKNIQYF. In DNA form, the CDR3 reads TGTGCCACCGCCCCCTGGGGGACACTAGCCAAAAACATTCAGTACTTC.

In its sample, this clonotype was seen a few times. V gene TRBV20-1 combines with J gene TRBJ1-3, with 9 nucleotides matching TRBD1. V trimming: 0 bases; J trimming: 4 bases; junction bases outside the gene matches: 7. The CDR3 extends over 16 amino acids. Germline CDR1 and CDR2: DFQATT and SNEGSKA (reference sequence). CDR3 nucleotides: TGCAGTGCTAGAGATTACGGGGACAGGGCCGGAAACACCATATATTTT. Translation gives CSARDYGDRAGNTIYF.

The gene calls are TRBV7-3 and TRBJ2-1; TRBD2 agrees at 9 bases. This CDR3 comprises 16 residues. The V gene's germline CDR1 is SGHTA and CDR2 FQGTGA. V was clipped by 2 bases and J by 10 bases; unmatched bases: 12. The chain's CDR3 is CASSLQGTLAGSEQFF. The CDR3 coding sequence is TGTGCCAGCAGCTTACAGGGGACTCTAGCGGGATCCGAGCAGTTCTTC.

This chain connects TRBV10-3 to TRBJ2-3; the match to TRBD2 covers 11 bases. In germline, CDR1 is ENHRY, CDR2 SYGVKD. This CDR3 region has 15 residues. The DNA of the CDR3 is TGTGCTCTAGCGGAGCTAGCGGGGGGTGCAGATACGCAGTATTTT. It specifies CALAELAGGADTQYF.

The chain's CDR3 is CASREQGTGNQPQHF. The CDR3 DNA follows: TGTGCCAGCAGGGAACAGGGGACAGGCAATCAGCCCCAGCATTTT. The chain combines TRBV27 with TRBJ1-5, with TRBD1 identical over 7 bases. Germline trimming cut 6 bases from V and 2 bases from J; bases unmatched to any gene: 7. The CDR3 covers 15 residues. The germline V gene has CDR1 MNHEY and CDR2 SMNVEV (reference sequence).

Comments on this clonotype: The conserved closing phenylalanine or tryptophan is absent in this CDR3, likely reflecting a read error. The chain carries TRBV12-3 or TRBV12-4 and TRBJ2-5, with D hard to call. Between the trimmed V and J ends, which lost 6 bases and 5 bases, there was a span of 7 bases. CDR3 length: 11 amino acids. The CDR3 DNA reads TGTGCCAGCAGCACTGTTGAGACCCAGTACTTA. This codes for CASSTVETQYL.

This chain uses TRBV5-1 with TRBJ2-3; 7 positions agree with TRBD1. CDR1 and CDR2 (germline): SGHRS, YFSETQ. V lost 1 base, J lost 2 bases, and 7 bases stayed unmatched. This CDR3 has 16 amino acids. The chain's CDR3 is CASSLPGDRNTDTQYF. The CDR3, as DNA: TGCGCCAGCAGCTTGCCCGGGGACAGAAACACAGATACGCAGTATTTT.

The chain uses TRBV12-3 or TRBV12-4 and TRBJ1-6, with a weak D call TRBD1 (5 bases). The CDR3 has 14 amino acids. V was cut by 11 bases and J by 7 bases, with 18 bases left in between. The chain's CDR3 is CACASGGGNSPLHF. The CDR3 coding sequence is TGTGCCTGCGCTTCGGGGGGAGGAAATTCACCCCTCCACTTT.

This clonotype was detected only once. The chain couples TRBV5-1 to TRBJ2-5; 9 bases align to TRBD2. In germline, CDR1 is SGHRS, CDR2 YFSETQ. CDR3 length equals 15 residues. The V segment lost 4 bases and the J segment 2 bases; nucleotides outside the gene matches: 6. The CDR3 DNA follows: TGCGCCAGCAGCGTGACTAGCGGAAAACAAGAGACCCAGTACTTC. Protein: CASSVTSGKQETQYF. Combining the CDR3 with reference TRBV5-1 and TRBJ2-5 gives the whole variable domain KAGVTQTPRYLIKTRGQQVTLSCSPISGHRSVSWYQQTPGQGLQFLFEYFSETQRNKGNFPGRFSGRQFSNSRSEMNVSTLELGDSALYLCASSVTSGKQETQYFGPGTRLLVL.

Only a few counts were recorded for this clonotype. This sequence joins TRBV6-6 and TRBJ2-1; D is perhaps TRBD1 (6 bases). Germline-derived CDR1 and CDR2 are MNHNY and SVGAGI (reference sequence). The germline V and J ends were trimmed by 2 bases and 8 bases, with 10 bases remaining between them. The CDR3 loop spans 13 amino acids. CDR3 DNA sequence: TGTGCCAGCAGTTACCCCGAGGGGGATGAGCAGTTCTTC. Protein sequence: CASSYPEGDEQFF.

This clonotype was found a few times. J is TRBJ1-3 and V is TRBV14; D remains ambiguous. The germline V gene encodes CDR1 SGHDN and CDR2 FVKESK. V was clipped by 0 bases and J by 0 bases, with 12 bases between them. The CDR3 length is 17 residues. The CDR3, as DNA: TGTGCCAGCAGCCAAGACAGGATTGCCTTCTCTGGAAACACCATATATTTT. Translated, it gives CASSQDRIAFSGNTIYF.

This clonotype was detected a few times. The chain carries TRBV6-5 and TRBJ2-7; D is unresolved. The CDR3 is 13 residues long. V was shortened by 6 bases and J by 2 bases, with 11 bases between the two germline ends. Germline V gene sequence: CDR1 MNHEY, CDR2 SVGAGI. CDR3 nucleotides: TGTGCCAGCAGCAACGGCAGAACCTACGAGCAGTACTTC. Residues: CASSNGRTYEQYF.

The chain uses TRBV29-1 and TRBJ1-1, with D perhaps matching TRBD1 (5 bases). Germline loops: CDR1 SQVTM, CDR2 ANQGSEA. Trimming took off 3 bases at V and 4 bases at J, with 12 bases between the two ends. The CDR3 consists of 13 residues. CDR3 in DNA: TGCAGCGTTGATGGGGGGAGCGGCACTGAAGCTTTCTTT. The encoded protein is CSVDGGSGTEAFF.

This clonotype was detected only a few times. This chain uses TRBV20-1 with TRBJ1-1, with 8 bases fitting TRBD1. Germline-derived CDR1 and CDR2 are DFQATT and SNEGSKA (reference sequence). V gave up 6 bases and J gave up 7 bases; unmatched junction bases: 7. This CDR3 region has 12 residues. The CDR3 DNA reads TGCAGTGCCGAGGGACAGGATAATGAAGCTTTCTTT. This gives the protein CSAEGQDNEAFF.

The J gene is TRBJ1-6, the V gene TRBV6-6; a weak D match, TRBD1 (6 bases). V lost 0 bases, J lost 4 bases, and 10 bases lay in between. Germline V gene sequence: CDR1 MNHNY, CDR2 SVGAGI (reference sequence). This CDR3 is built from 16 residues. The CDR3, as DNA: TGTGCCAGCAGTTACTCGGGTGGACAGTATAATTCACCCCTCCACTTT. Protein sequence: CASSYSGGQYNSPLHF.

The chain couples TRBV7-2 to TRBJ2-4; D ambiguous. The V gene's germline CDR1 is SGHTA and CDR2 FQGNSA. The V and J ends lost 5 bases and 8 bases respectively, with 16 bases between them. The CDR3 is made up of 14 amino acids. Here the CDR3 reads CASSPAVPPDIQYF. In nucleotides, the CDR3 is TGTGCCAGCAGCCCGGCGGTCCCGCCGGACATTCAGTACTTC.

This chain uses TRBV12-3 or TRBV12-4 with TRBJ2-2, with D perhaps TRBD1 (6 bases). The CDR3 sequence is 15 residues long. The germline V and J ends were trimmed by 7 bases and 7 bases, with 19 bases remaining between them. The CDR3 sequence: CASTTSQGRGGELFF. As DNA, the CDR3 is TGTGCCAGCACCACGTCCCAGGGGCGAGGCGGGGAGCTGTTTTTT.

The table lists this clonotype with a few counts. This rearrangement joins TRBV12-3 or TRBV12-4 to TRBJ2-1; the D is unclear. With 5 bases removed from V and 3 bases from J, the gap between germline ends came to 11 bases. This CDR3 has 14 amino acids. The DNA of the CDR3 is TGTGCCAGCAGTGTCGGGTCAAACTACAATGAGCAGTTCTTC. This gives the protein CASSVGSNYNEQFF.

This clonotype was detected only a few times. This rearrangement joins TRBV7-8 to TRBJ1-1; tentatively, D is TRBD1 (6 bases). CDR3 length: 16 residues. The V end lost 2 bases, the J end lost 0 bases, and 13 bases lay between the germline ends. CDR1 and CDR2 from the germline V gene are SGHVS and FQNEAQ. Here the CDR3 reads CASSLRGGFMNTEAFF. CDR3 nucleotides: TGTGCCAGCAGCTTACGAGGGGGATTCATGAACACTGAAGCTTTCTTT.

There are many counts of this clonotype. V gene TRBV28 combines with J gene TRBJ2-1, with D possibly matching TRBD2 (5 bases). CDR1 is MDHEN and CDR2 is SYDVKM in the germline V gene. The CDR3 runs to 15 residues. Trimming pared 2 bases from V and 4 bases from J, leaving 12 bases between. The CDR3 nucleotides are TGTGCCAGCAGTTTACCCGGACTCGGGTACAATGAGCAGTTCTTC. This translates into CASSLPGLGYNEQFF.

The rearrangement joins TRBV18 to TRBJ1-2, with no clear D. In germline, CDR1 is KGHSH, CDR2 LQKENI. Between the trimmed V and J ends, which lost 6 bases and 8 bases, there was a span of 22 bases. The CDR3 consists of 15 residues. The CDR3 is CASSPSGRSPGGYTF. Here the CDR3 DNA reads TGTGCCAGCTCCCCTTCAGGCAGGTCACCTGGAGGCTACACCTTC.

This clonotype was seen more than once but under ten times. This chain joins TRBV5-1 and TRBJ1-1, with 10 bases fitting TRBD1. Germline V lookup: CDR1 SGHRS, CDR2 YFSETQ. The CDR3 is made up of 16 amino acids. The V segment lost 4 bases and the J segment 5 bases; nucleotides outside the gene matches: 11. CDR3 sequence (DNA): TGCGCCAGCAGCCCCCCTGGCGTGGGACAGGGGACTGAAGCTTTCTTT. Translated, it gives CASSPPGVGQGTEAFF.

A remark on this clonotype: This may arise from a read error, as a much more abundant clone is one base away. The gene calls are TRBV12-3 or TRBV12-4 and TRBJ1-5, with a tentative D call TRBD1 (5 bases). Trimming pared 6 bases from V and 6 bases from J, leaving 21 bases between. This CDR3 has 16 residues. DNA of the CDR3: TGTGCCAGCAGCTCCGAGTGGACGGCGGGGGGTCAGCCCCAGCATTTT. Protein product: CASSSEWTAGGQPQHF.

J is TRBJ2-7 and V is TRBV12-3 or TRBV12-4, with D hard to call. The CDR3 is 12 residues long. The ends were cut back, 3 bases at V and 7 bases at J, with 10 bases in the middle. The DNA for the CDR3 is TGTGCCAGCAGTTTTCCGTCCGGTGAGCAGTACTTC. Its protein is CASSFPSGEQYF.

This clonotype has more than one count but fewer than ten. Written as DNA, the CDR3 is TGTGCCAGCAGCCCTGGGACAGGGGGTAATTCACCCCTCCACTTT. It translates to CASSPGTGGNSPLHF. The chain links TRBV27 to TRBJ1-6; 11 nucleotides align to TRBD1. J was trimmed by 6 bases and V by 6 bases; bases with no gene match: 4. CDR1 is MNHEY and CDR2 is SMNVEV in the germline V gene (reference sequence). The CDR3 length is 15 residues.